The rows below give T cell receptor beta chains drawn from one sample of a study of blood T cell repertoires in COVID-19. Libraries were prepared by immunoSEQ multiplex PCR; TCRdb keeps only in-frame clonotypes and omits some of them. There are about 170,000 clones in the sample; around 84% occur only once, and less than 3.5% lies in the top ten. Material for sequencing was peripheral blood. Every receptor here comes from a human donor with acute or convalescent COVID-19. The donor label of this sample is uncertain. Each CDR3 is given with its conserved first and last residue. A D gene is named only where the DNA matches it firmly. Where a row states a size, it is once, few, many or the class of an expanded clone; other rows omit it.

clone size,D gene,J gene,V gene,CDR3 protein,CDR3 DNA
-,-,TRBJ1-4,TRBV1,CTSSQAAQGEKLFF,TGCACCAGCAGCCAAGCGGCACAGGGAGAAAAACTGTTTTTT
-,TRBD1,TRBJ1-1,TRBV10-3,CAIQGAMNTEAFF,TGTGCCATCCAGGGGGCCATGAACACTGAAGCTTTCTTT
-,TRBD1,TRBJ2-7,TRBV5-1,CASSRTGGGSYEQYF,TGCGCCAGCAGCCGAACAGGGGGTGGGAGTTACGAGCAGTACTTC
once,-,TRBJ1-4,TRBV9,CASSVAKTASNEKLFF,TGTGCCAGCAGCGTAGCTAAGACAGCCTCTAATGAAAAACTGTTTTTT
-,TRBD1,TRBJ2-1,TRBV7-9,CASSFSGTGYFF,TGTGCCAGCAGCTTCTCCGGGACAGGGTATTTCTTC
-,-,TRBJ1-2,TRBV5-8,CASSLRIRSGVRGYTF,TGTGCCAGCAGCTTGAGGATCAGGTCGGGGGTCCGTGGCTACACCTTC
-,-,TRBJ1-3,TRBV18,CASSPLQVTSGNTIYF,TGTGCCAGCTCACCACTTCAGGTGACATCTGGAAACACCATATATTTT
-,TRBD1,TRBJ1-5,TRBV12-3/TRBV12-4,CASSIQGPQPQHF,TGTGCCAGCAGTATACAGGGGCCTCAGCCCCAGCATTTT
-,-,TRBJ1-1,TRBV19,CASSIGQPNTEAFF,TGTGCCAGTAGTATCGGACAACCGAACACTGAAGCTTTCTTT
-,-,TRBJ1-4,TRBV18,CASSPLETPGVAGGKLFF,TGTGCCAGCTCACCACTCGAAACTCCTGGGGTTGCGGGAGGAAAACTGTTTTTT
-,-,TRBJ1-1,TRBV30,CAWSPLFEAFF,TGTGCCTGGAGCCCCTTATTCGAAGCTTTCTTT
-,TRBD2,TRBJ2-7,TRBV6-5,CASRTGLAASYEQYF,TGTGCCAGCAGAACGGGACTAGCGGCCTCCTACGAGCAGTACTTC
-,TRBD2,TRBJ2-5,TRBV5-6,CASEGLAGRETQYF,TGTGCCAGTGAGGGACTAGCGGGGCGAGAGACCCAGTACTTC
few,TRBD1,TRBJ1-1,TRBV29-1,CSVEDNPGQGSTEAFF,TGCAGCGTTGAAGATAATCCGGGACAGGGATCCACTGAAGCTTTCTTT
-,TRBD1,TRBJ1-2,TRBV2,CATQYASGGAYGYTF,TGTGCCACCCAATACGCCTCAGGGGGCGCCTATGGCTACACCTTC
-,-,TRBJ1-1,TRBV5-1,CASSFDSMNTEAFF,TGCGCCAGCAGCTTCGACAGCATGAACACTGAAGCTTTCTTT
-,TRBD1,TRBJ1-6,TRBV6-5,CASSYSGQGSSPLHF,TGTGCCAGCAGTTACTCAGGACAGGGTAGCTCACCCCTCCACTTT
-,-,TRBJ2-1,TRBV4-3,CASSQDLAVNEQFF,TGCGCCAGCAGCCAAGATTTGGCAGTCAATGAGCAGTTCTTC
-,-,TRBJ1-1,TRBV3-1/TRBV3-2,CASSRYPRQTNTEAFF,TGTGCCAGCAGCCGATACCCCAGGCAGACGAACACTGAAGCTTTCTTT
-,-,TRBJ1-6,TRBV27,CASRSQVTFSSSYNSPLHF,TGTGCCAGCAGGTCACAGGTTACATTTTCAAGCTCCTATAATTCACCCCTCCACTTT
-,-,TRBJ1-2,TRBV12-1,CASSSGQPDTNYGYTF,TGTGCCAGCAGCTCCGGACAGCCAGATACTAACTATGGCTACACCTTC
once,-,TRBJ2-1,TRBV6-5,CASSSLPGLDSNEQFF,TGTGCCAGCAGTTCTCTTCCGGGACTCGATTCCAATGAGCAGTTCTTC
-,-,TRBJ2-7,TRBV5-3,CARSFQPACPYEQYF,TGTGCCAGAAGCTTCCAGCCAGCGTGCCCCTACGAGCAGTACTTC
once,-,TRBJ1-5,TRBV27,CASSGAGIGQPQHF,TGTGCCAGCAGTGGGGCAGGGATCGGGCAGCCCCAGCATTTT
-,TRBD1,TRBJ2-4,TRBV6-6,CASRLDSGTGKAFQYF,TGTGCCAGCAGGCTCGACTCCGGGACAGGGAAAGCGTTTCAGTACTTC
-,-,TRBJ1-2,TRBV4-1,CASSRFRGPEVSRGAQGNGYTF,TGCGCCAGCAGCCGATTTCGAGGACCAGAGGTTTCGCGGGGGGCGCAAGGAAATGGCTACACCTTC
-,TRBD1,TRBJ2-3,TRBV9,CASSPDRVGTDTQYF,TGTGCCAGCAGCCCCGACAGGGTTGGCACAGATACGCAGTATTTT
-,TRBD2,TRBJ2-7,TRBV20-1,CSASQTSGAYEQYF,TGCAGTGCTAGTCAGACTAGCGGGGCCTACGAGCAGTACTTC
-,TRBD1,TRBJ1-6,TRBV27,CASSRSPGQKNSPLHF,TGTGCCAGCAGCCGTAGCCCGGGACAGAAGAATTCACCCCTCCACTTT
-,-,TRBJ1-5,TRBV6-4,CASSREMGNQPQHF,TGTGCCAGCAGTCGGGAAATGGGCAATCAGCCCCAGCATTTT
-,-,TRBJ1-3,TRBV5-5,CASSLAGGSSGNTIYF,TGTGCCAGCAGCTTGGCAGGAGGTTCCTCTGGAAACACCATATATTTT
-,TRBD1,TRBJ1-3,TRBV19,CASNPGQGASGNTIYF,TGTGCCAGTAATCCGGGACAGGGGGCCTCTGGAAACACCATATATTTT
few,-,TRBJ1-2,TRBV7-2,CASSLDVSQGRNYGYTF,TGTGCCAGCAGCTTAGATGTTAGTCAGGGGCGAAACTATGGCTACACCTTC
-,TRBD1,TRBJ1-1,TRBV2,CASTRGQADLNTEAFF,TGTGCCAGCACCAGGGGACAGGCCGACTTGAACACTGAAGCTTTCTTT
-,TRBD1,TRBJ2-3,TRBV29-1,CSVLTRGGPDTQYF,TGCAGCGTCCTAACTAGAGGGGGCCCAGATACGCAGTATTTT
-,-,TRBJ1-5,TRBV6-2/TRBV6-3,CASSYPSGSVRGNFQPQHF,TGTGCCAGCAGTTACCCGTCGGGGTCTGTCAGGGGTAATTTTCAGCCCCAGCATTTT
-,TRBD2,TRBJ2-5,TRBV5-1,CASSRGLAGGLQETQYF,TGCGCCAGCAGCCGCGGGCTAGCGGGGGGGCTCCAAGAGACCCAGTACTTC
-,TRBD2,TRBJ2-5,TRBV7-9,CASSFVAGGQETQYF,TGTGCCAGCAGCTTTGTAGCGGGGGGGCAAGAGACCCAGTACTTC
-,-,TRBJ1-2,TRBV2,CASSDQNYGYTF,TGTGCCAGCAGTGACCAGAACTATGGCTACACCTTC
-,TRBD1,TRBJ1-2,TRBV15,CATSTNKDTGANYGYTF,TGTGCCACCAGCACGAACAAAGATACAGGGGCTAACTATGGCTACACCTTC
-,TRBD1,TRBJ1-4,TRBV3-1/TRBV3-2,CASSQQGAGEKLFF,TGTGCCAGCAGCCAACAGGGGGCCGGTGAAAAACTGTTTTTT
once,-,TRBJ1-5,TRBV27,CASSSDTTITPQHF,TGTGCCAGCAGTTCCGACACAACGATCACGCCCCAGCATTTT